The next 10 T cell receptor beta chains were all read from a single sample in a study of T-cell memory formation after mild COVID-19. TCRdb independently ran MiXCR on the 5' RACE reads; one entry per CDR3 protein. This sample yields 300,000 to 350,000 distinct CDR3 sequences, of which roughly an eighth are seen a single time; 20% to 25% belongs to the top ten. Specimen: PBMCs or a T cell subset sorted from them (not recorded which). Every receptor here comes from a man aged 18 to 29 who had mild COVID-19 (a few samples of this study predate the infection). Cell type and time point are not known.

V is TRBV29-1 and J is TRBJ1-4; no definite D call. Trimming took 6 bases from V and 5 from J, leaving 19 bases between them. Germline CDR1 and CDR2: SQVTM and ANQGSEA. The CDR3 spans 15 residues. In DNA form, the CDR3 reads TGCAGCGTCCGACGAGGGTCCTCTAACAATGAAAAACTGTTTTTT. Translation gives CSVRRGSSNNEKLFF.

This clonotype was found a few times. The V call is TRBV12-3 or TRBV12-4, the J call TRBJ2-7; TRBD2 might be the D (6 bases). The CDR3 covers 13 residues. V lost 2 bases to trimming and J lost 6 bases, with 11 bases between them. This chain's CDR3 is CASSLLRGGEQYV. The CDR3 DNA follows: TGTGCCAGCAGTTTATTGAGGGGAGGCGAGCAGTACGTC.

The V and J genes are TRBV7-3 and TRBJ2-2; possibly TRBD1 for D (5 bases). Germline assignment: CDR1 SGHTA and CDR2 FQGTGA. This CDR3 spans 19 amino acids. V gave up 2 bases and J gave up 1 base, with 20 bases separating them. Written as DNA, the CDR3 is TGTGCCAGCAGCTTATTCACAGAGCTCAAAGGGGTGAACACCGGGGAGCTGTTTTTT. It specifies CASSLFTELKGVNTGELFF.

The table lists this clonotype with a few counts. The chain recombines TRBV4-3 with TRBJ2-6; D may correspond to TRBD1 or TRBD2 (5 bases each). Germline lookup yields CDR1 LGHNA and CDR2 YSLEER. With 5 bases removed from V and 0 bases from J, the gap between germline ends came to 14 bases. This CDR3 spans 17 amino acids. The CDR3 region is CASSRGVLISGANVLTF. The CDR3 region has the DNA TGCGCCAGCAGCAGAGGGGTCCTAATCTCTGGGGCCAACGTCCTGACTTTC.

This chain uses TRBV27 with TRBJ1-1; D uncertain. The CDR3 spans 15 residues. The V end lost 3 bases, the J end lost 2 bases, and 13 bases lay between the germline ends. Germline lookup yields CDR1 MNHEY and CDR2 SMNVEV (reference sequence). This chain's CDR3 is CASSFSIQINTEAFF. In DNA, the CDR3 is TGTGCCAGCAGTTTCTCTATACAGATTAACACTGAAGCTTTCTTT.

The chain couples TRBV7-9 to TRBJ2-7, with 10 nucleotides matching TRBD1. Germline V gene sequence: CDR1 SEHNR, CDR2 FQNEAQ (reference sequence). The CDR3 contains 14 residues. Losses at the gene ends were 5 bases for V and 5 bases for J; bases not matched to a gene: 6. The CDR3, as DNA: TGTGCCAGCAGCCCTAGGGGGACAGGGGACGAGCAGTACGTC. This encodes CASSPRGTGDEQYV.

CDR3 sequence reads: CASSQGSVLTGTTDTQYF. For the CDR3, the DNA is TGCGCCAGCAGCCAAGGGAGCGTTTTAACAGGTACCACAGATACGCAGTATTTT. The chain couples TRBV4-1 to TRBJ2-3, with D maybe TRBD1 (5 bases). Trimming cost V 1 base and J 2 bases, with 19 bases left between them. The CDR3 runs to 18 residues. Per the germline V gene, CDR1 is MGHRA and CDR2 is YSYEKL.

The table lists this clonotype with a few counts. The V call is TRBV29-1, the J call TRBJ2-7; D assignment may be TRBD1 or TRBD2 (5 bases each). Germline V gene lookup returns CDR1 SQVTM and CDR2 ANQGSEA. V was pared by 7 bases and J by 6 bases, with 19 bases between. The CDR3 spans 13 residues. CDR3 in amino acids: CSASGPLSLEQYF. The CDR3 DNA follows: TGCAGCGCATCGGGGCCCCTATCCCTCGAGCAGTACTTC.

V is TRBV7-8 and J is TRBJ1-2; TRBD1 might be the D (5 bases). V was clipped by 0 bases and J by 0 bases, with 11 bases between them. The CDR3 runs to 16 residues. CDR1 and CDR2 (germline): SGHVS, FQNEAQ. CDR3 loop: CASSLASGPSNYGYTF. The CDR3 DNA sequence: TGTGCCAGCAGCTTAGCGTCGGGGCCCTCTAACTATGGCTACACCTTC.

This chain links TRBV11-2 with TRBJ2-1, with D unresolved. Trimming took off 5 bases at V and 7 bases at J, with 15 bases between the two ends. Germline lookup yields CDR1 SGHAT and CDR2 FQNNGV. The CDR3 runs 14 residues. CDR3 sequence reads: CASSQRPVGNEQFF. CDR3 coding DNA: TGTGCCAGCAGCCAAAGGCCCGTGGGGAATGAGCAGTTCTTC.